Below, 14 T cell receptor beta chains from the same sample are listed, as sequenced in a study of regulatory T cells in long-lasting Graves disease. Construction of TCR beta libraries relied on iRepertoire HTBI primers and on Arm-PCR targeting CDR3 regions. TCRdb reanalysed the multiplex PCR reads using MiXCR and keeps one entry per CDR3 protein. Among 300,000 to 500,000 distinct CDR3 sequences listed, around 20% were seen once. Time point in this sample: persistent/refractory GD, antithyroid drugs over 5 years with positive TRAb. Isolated PBMC RNA provided the starting material for the TCR library. Material: peripheral blood mononuclear cells (PBMCs), obtained when the disease was refractory, from a patient treated with antithyroid drugs. These receptors were taken from a female donor with Graves disease.

The genes are TRBV7-8 and TRBJ1-1, with 7 positions matching TRBD1. The trim removed 4 bases at V and 1 base at J, leaving 3 bases unmatched. The CDR3 has 14 residues. Looked up from germline, CDR1 is SGHVS and CDR2 is FQNEAQ. The chain's CDR3 is CASSSGTANTEAFF. The CDR3, as DNA: TGTGCCAGCAGCTCCGGGACAGCGAACACTGAAGCTTTCTTT.

This clonotype occurred a few times. The rearrangement links TRBV19 to TRBJ1-1, with a tentative D call TRBD1 (6 bases). Trimming removed 6 bases at V and 0 bases at J, with 14 bases between. This CDR3 contains 15 residues. CDR1 is LNHDA, CDR2 SQIVND, per germline (reference sequence). CDR3 in amino acids: CASRPDRVMNTEAFF. CDR3 DNA sequence: TGTGCCAGTAGGCCGGACAGAGTGATGAACACTGAAGCTTTCTTT.

This clonotype was seen a handful of times. The V call is TRBV4-3, the J call TRBJ2-5; unclear D gene. V lost 0 bases to trimming and J lost 1 base, with 6 bases between them. The CDR3 sequence is 14 residues long. Per the germline V gene, CDR1 is LGHNA and CDR2 is YSLEER. DNA for the CDR3: TGCGCCAGCAGCCAAGATCACGCCCAAGAGACCCAGTACTTC. Protein: CASSQDHAQETQYF.

The chain employs TRBV25-1 and TRBJ1-2, with TRBD1 as a possible D gene (5 bases). CDR3 length: 14 amino acids. V lost 4 bases, J lost 5 bases, and 14 bases lay in between. Germline V gives CDR1 MGHDK, CDR2 SYGVNS. This CDR3 is CASSGQSSGYGYTF. CDR3 coding DNA: TGTGCCAGCAGTGGACAGTCGTCTGGTTATGGCTACACCTTC.

This clonotype was counted at least ten times. This chain uses TRBV12-3 or TRBV12-4 with TRBJ2-2; no definite D call. The CDR3 sequence is 13 residues long. Trimming took off 5 bases at V and 7 bases at J, with 11 bases between the two ends. The CDR3 loop is CASSPVVVGELFF. The DNA of the CDR3 is TGTGCCAGCAGTCCCGTAGTTGTCGGGGAGCTGTTTTTT.

This clonotype has at least ten counts. This chain uses TRBV5-5 with TRBJ2-2, with a possible D match to TRBD2 (5 bases). The V end lost 4 bases, the J end lost 4 bases, and 17 bases lay between the germline ends. The germline gives CDR1 SGHKS, CDR2 YYEKEE (reference sequence). The CDR3 totals 16 residues. The CDR3 bases are TGTGCCAGCAGCATCCCTGACGGGGTGAGCACCGGGGAGCTGTTTTTT. This gives the protein CASSIPDGVSTGELFF.

V gene TRBV20-1 combines with J gene TRBJ2-5; D gene ambiguous. Per the germline V gene, CDR1 is DFQATT and CDR2 is SNEGSKA (reference sequence). This CDR3 has 15 amino acids. V was cut by 0 bases and J by 1 base, with 12 bases left in between. CDR3 in DNA: TGCAGTGCTAGAGACGGGTATTGGGGCCAAGAGACCCAGTACTTC. It encodes CSARDGYWGQETQYF.

This clonotype was observed many times. V gene TRBV3-1 combines with J gene TRBJ1-1; D ambiguous. The CDR3 contains 13 residues. With 0 bases removed from V and 11 bases from J, the gap between germline ends came to 13 bases. Per the germline V gene, CDR1 is LGHDT and CDR2 is YNNKEL (reference sequence). The CDR3: CASSQDRQLGAFF. In DNA, the CDR3 is TGTGCCAGCAGCCAAGATCGGCAGCTTGGGGCTTTCTTT.

This clonotype was seen more than once but under ten times. This sequence joins TRBV27 and TRBJ1-1; D gene unclear. Germline lookup yields CDR1 MNHEY and CDR2 SMNVEV (reference sequence). V was cut by 7 bases and J by 0 bases, with 3 bases left in between. This CDR3 spans 11 amino acids. The CDR3 sequence is CASIVNTEAFF. CDR3 sequence (DNA): TGTGCCAGCATTGTGAACACTGAAGCTTTCTTT.

This clonotype showed up many times. The chain carries TRBV7-2 and TRBJ2-2, with unresolved D. The CDR3 length is 14 residues. V was shortened by 4 bases and J by 4 bases, with 10 bases between the two germline ends. CDR1 is SGHTA and CDR2 is FQGNSA in the germline V gene. CDR3 in DNA: TGTGCCAGCAGCTACCATGGAAGCACCGGGGAGCTGTTTTTT. It specifies CASSYHGSTGELFF. Together with reference TRBV7-2 and TRBJ2-2, the CDR3 gives the full variable domain: GAGVSQSPSNKVTEKGKDVELRCDPISGHTALYWYRQSLGQGLEFLIYFQGNSAPDKSGLPSDRFSAERTGGSVSTLTIQRTQQEDSAVYLCASSYHGSTGELFFGEGSRLTVL.

A few counts support this clonotype. The chain combines TRBV7-9 with TRBJ2-5, with a possible D match to TRBD2 (8 bases). V dropped 2 bases and J dropped 5 bases, with 24 bases sitting between them. The CDR3 extends over 18 amino acids. Germline lookup yields CDR1 SEHNR and CDR2 FQNEAQ (reference sequence). The CDR3 loop is CASSLIAGGKMGQETQYF. The CDR3, as DNA: TGTGCCAGCAGCTTAATTGCGGGAGGCAAAATGGGACAGGAGACCCAGTACTTC. The full variable domain, its missing parts supplied by reference TRBV7-9 and TRBJ2-5, is DTGVSQNPRHKITKRGQNVTFRCDPISEHNRLYWYRQTLGQGPEFLTYFQNEAQLEKSRLLSDRFSAERPKGSFSTLEIQRTEQGDSAMYLCASSLIAGGKMGQETQYFGPGTRLLVL.

This clonotype was detected only a few times. The chain combines TRBV20-1 with TRBJ2-2, with D unclear. V lost 5 bases and J lost 3, with 10 bases in between. The germline V gene encodes CDR1 DFQATT and CDR2 SNEGSKA (reference sequence). The CDR3 consists of 13 residues. The CDR3 nucleotides are TGCAGTGCTGAAAACAAGGACACCGGGGAGCTGTTTTTT. Translated: CSAENKDTGELFF.

This clonotype was observed a handful of times. This chain uses TRBV7-2 with TRBJ1-5; tentatively, D is TRBD1 (5 bases). Per the germline V gene, CDR1 is SGHTA and CDR2 is FQGNSA. V dropped 0 bases and J dropped 3 bases, with 9 bases sitting between them. The CDR3 consists of 15 residues. The CDR3 loop reads CASSLAVTDNQPQHF. The CDR3 nucleotides read TGTGCCAGCAGCTTAGCAGTGACAGACAATCAGCCCCAGCATTTT. Supplemented by reference TRBV7-2 and TRBJ1-5, the full variable domain reads GAGVSQSPSNKVTEKGKDVELRCDPISGHTALYWYRQSLGQGLEFLIYFQGNSAPDKSGLPSDRFSAERTGGSVSTLTIQRTQQEDSAVYLCASSLAVTDNQPQHFGDGTRLSIL.

This clonotype occurred many times. V gene TRBV20-1 combines with J gene TRBJ2-7, with 12 bases fitting TRBD2. The CDR3 loop spans 12 amino acids. The ends lost 6 bases at V and 6 bases at J; junction bases unmatched: 3. Germline assignment: CDR1 DFQATT and CDR2 SNEGSKA (reference sequence). The CDR3 region has the DNA TGCAGTGCAGAGACTAGCGGGAGCGAGCAGTACTTC. Translated, it gives CSAETSGSEQYF.